This T cell receptor (beta chain) was profiled in a study of T cells in Graves' hyperthyroidism and ophthalmopathy (dated by TCRdb to between 2017 and 2020). In the study overall: Peripheral blood was sampled at the time of initial diagnosis, prior to any treatment. For training and testing, the approximately 97 patients in the discovery cohort were randomly divided in a 7:3 ratio. To identify TCR V-J signatures that set the groups apart, the researchers used a discovery cohort of 100 or so patients, made up of fewer than 50 with Graves' ophthalmopathy and about 55 with stable Graves' hyperthyroidism. Whether ophthalmopathy could be predicted prospectively was tested in an independent validation cohort made up of about 20 hyperthyroidism patients plus 17 patients who later progressed to ophthalmopathy. According to the paper, TCR Vbeta CDR3 sequencing was carried out on 135 peripheral blood samples, which came from about 45 ophthalmopathy, fewer than 80 hyperthyroidism and approximately 17 progressor patients. After blood sampling, hyperthyroidism patients were treated with methimazole at a starting dose of 30 mg daily, and ophthalmopathy patients were treated with high-dose intravenous methylprednisolone. In addition, the study compared T-cell repertoires in thyroid tissue and in blood from about 6 Graves' hyperthyroidism patients. The research as a whole found: During validation, the model predicted progression to ophthalmopathy a median of roughly 7.1 months ahead of onset, with around 65% sensitivity and 72.22% specificity. Most expanded thyroid clonotypes (frequency above 0.001) were also found in blood, which suggests that blood repertoires may mirror thyroid immune responses. A model built on a 13 V-J signature distinguished ophthalmopathy from stable hyperthyroidism, reaching roughly 88% sensitivity and about 81% specificity in cross-validation and 80%/75% in testing. Sample size was not statistically predetermined, and investigators were not blinded to group allocation.

In the ophthalmopathy patients, disease was moderately to severely active, with a Clinical Activity Score of 3 or more, a NOSPECS grade of 4 or more, and a duration of less than 3 months. Patients with uncontrolled infections, other autoimmune diseases, pregnancy or lactation were excluded. Diagnoses were based on clinical symptoms, serum thyroxine and TRAb, thyroid ultrasound and orbital computed tomography. PBMCs were separated from 10 ml of fresh peripheral blood using Ficoll-Paque density gradient centrifugation. Trizol reagent was used to extract total RNA, and RNA quality was then checked on an Agilent 2100 Bioanalyzer. On this clonotype itself: Its antigen remains unidentified. Per-base qualities were not stored, and no clone one base away is much larger.

The CDR3 measures 15 amino acids from cysteine to phenylalanine. Just the 45-base CDR3 DNA is kept, in frame starting at base 1. Taken from the germline V gene (reference sequence), the CDR1 and CDR2 loops are LNHDA and SQIVND. Trimming takes 4 bases from V and 0 bases from J, and the germline ends sit 12 bases apart. TCR beta CDR3 regions were amplified from RNA transcripts. For the first round of RT-PCR on the TCR CDR3, the HTBI primer set was used together with the Qiagen OneStep RT-PCR kit. Libraries were constructed in a second round of multiplex PCR, after which size selection and purification were carried out. Libraries were sequenced paired-end with 100 bp reads on an Illumina HiSeq2000. Per the authors' processing: SOAPnuke was used to process the raw data, with reads discarded if the reads contained adapters or uncalled bases, had a mean Phred below 15, or lacked an exact constant-primer or identifier match. High-quality paired reads were merged with COPE v1.2.5, and unique nucleotide sequences were defined as clonotypes. MiTCR v1.1 was used to align clonotypes to the IMGT TRBV, TRBD and TRBJ reference segments. Only V-J combinations with frequency above 0.0001, covering 99.2% of repertoires, were analysed. A TCS score was defined as the ratio of F50 (clonal expansion) to E x V (chaos), with BLOSUM62-based TCRdist applied between CDR3 peptides within each V-J. Welch's t-statistics and random forest reduced 514 V-J features to 10 to 15, which were used in a naive Bayes classifier (R e1071). In-frame beta chains were kept once TCRdb had trimmed the public reads at Q25 with fastp and called clones with MiXCR. Each CDR3 protein appears once, grouped with its most common genes and DNA. The V and J calls were not made by the authors but by TCRdb's processing. This sample comprises hundreds of thousands of distinct CDR3 sequences, approximately 23% of them detected only once. The ten largest clonotypes hold roughly 49% of the sample.

Sequencing was performed on blood. The chain links TRBV19 with TRBJ1-1, with a tentative D gene TRBD1 over 5 matching bases. This receptor was identified in a woman in her sixties or seventies with Graves' ophthalmopathy. The sequence in DNA is TGTGCCAGTAGTAACCCGCGGGGCATGAACACTGAAGCTTTCTTT. It translates to CASSNPRGMNTEAFF.